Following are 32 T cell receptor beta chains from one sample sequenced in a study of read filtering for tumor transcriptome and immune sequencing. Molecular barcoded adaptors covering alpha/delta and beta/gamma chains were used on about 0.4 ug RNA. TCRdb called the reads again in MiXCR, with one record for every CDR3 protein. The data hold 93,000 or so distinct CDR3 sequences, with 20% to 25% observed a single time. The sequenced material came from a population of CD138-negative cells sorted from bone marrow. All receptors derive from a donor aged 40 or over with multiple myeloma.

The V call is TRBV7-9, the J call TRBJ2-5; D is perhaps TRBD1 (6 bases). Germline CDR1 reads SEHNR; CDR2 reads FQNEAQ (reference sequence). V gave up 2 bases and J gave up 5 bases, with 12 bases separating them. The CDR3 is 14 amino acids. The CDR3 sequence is CASSLTQGWETQYF. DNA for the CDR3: TGTGCCAGCAGCTTAACACAGGGATGGGAGACCCAGTACTTC.

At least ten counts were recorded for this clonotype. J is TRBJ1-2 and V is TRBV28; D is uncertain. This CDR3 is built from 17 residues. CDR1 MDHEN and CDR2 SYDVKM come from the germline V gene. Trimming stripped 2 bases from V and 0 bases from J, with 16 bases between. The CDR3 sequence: CASSLVRRPLANYGYTF. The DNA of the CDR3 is TGTGCCAGCAGTTTAGTTCGACGGCCTTTAGCTAACTATGGCTACACCTTC.

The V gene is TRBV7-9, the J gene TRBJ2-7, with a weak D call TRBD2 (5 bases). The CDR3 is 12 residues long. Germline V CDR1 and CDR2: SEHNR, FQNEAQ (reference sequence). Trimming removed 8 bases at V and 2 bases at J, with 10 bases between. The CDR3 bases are TGTGCCAGCCGACGGGGAACCTACGAGCAGTACTTC. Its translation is CASRRGTYEQYF. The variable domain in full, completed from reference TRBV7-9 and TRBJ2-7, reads DTGVSQNPRHKITKRGQNVTFRCDPISEHNRLYWYRQTLGQGPEFLTYFQNEAQLEKSRLLSDRFSAERPKGSFSTLEIQRTEQGDSAMYLCASRRGTYEQYFGPGTRLTVT.

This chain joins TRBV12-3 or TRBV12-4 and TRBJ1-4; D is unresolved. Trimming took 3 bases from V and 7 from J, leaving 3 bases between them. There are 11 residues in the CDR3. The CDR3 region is CASSFAEKLFF. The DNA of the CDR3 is TGTGCCAGCAGTTTCGCTGAAAAACTGTTTTTT.

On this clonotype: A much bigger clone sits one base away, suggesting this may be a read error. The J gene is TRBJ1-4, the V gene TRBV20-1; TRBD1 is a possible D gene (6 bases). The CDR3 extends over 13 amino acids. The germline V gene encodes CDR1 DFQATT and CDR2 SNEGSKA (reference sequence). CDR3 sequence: CSAAGTLKEKPFF. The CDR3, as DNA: TGCAGTGCTGCCGGGACATTAAAGGAGAAACCGTTTTTT.

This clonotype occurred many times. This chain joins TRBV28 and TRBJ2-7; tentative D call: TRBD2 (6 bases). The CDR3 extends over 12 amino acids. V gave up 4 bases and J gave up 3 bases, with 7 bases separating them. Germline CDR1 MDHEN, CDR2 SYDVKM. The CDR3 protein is CASSSGVYEQYF. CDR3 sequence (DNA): TGTGCCAGCAGTTCGGGGGTCTACGAGCAGTACTTC. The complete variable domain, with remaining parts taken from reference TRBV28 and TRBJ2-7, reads DVKVTQSSRYLVKRTGEKVFLECVQDMDHENMFWYRQDPGLGLRLIYFSYDVKMKEKGDIPEGYSVSREKKERFSLILESASTNQTSMYLCASSSGVYEQYFGPGTRLTVT.

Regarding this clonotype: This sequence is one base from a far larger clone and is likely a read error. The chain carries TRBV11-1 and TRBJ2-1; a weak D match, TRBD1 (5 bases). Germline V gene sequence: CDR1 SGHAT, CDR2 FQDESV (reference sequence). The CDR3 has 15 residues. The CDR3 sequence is CASTPWGRENNGQFF. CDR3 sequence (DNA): TGTGCCAGCACCCCTTGGGGCCGAGAGAACAATGGGCAGTTCTTC.

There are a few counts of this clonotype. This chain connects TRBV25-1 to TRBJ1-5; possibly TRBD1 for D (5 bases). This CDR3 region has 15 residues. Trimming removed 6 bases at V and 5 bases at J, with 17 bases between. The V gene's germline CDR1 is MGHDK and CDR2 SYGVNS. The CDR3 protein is CASSPRDGSYQPQHF. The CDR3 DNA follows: TGTGCCAGCAGCCCCCGGGACGGAAGCTATCAGCCCCAGCATTTT.

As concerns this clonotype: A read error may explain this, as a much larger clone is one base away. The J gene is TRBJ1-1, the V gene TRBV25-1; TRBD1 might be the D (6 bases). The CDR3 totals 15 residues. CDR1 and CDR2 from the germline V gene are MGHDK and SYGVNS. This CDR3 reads CASSEFLGANTEALF. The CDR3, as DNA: TGTGCCAGCAGTGAATTTTTGGGGGCGAACACTGAAGCTCTCTTT.

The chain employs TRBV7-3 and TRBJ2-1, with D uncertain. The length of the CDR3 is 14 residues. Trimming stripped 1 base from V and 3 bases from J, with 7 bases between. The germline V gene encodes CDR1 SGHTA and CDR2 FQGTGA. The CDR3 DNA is TGTGCCAGCAGCTTAAATGGTATCTACAATGAGCAGTTCTTC. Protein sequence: CASSLNGIYNEQFF.

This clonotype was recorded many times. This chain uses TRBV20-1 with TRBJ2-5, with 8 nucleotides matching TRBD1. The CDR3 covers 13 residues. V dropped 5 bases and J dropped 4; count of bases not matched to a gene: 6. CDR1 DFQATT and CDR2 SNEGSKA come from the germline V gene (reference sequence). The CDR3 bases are TGCAGTGCTCCCCGGACAGGGACAGAGACCCAGTACTTC. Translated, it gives CSAPRTGTETQYF.

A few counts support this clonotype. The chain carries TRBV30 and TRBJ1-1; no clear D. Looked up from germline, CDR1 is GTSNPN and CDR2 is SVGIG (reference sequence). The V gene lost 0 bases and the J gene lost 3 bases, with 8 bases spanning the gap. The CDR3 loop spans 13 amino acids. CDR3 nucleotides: TGTGCCTGGAGTGTTGGGAGGGACACTGAAGCTTTCTTT. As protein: CAWSVGRDTEAFF.

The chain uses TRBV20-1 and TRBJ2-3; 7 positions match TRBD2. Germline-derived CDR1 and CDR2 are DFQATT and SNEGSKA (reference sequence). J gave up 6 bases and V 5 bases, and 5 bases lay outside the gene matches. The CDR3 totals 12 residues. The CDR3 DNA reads TGCAGTGCTGAGGGAGCGGGGGATACGCAGTATTTT. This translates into CSAEGAGDTQYF.

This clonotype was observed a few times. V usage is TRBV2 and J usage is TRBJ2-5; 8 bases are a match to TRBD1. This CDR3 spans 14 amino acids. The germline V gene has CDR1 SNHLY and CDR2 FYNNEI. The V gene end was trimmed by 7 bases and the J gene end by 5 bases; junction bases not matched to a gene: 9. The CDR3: CASKYRGVGETQYF. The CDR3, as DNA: TGTGCCAGCAAGTACAGGGGGGTCGGCGAGACCCAGTACTTC.

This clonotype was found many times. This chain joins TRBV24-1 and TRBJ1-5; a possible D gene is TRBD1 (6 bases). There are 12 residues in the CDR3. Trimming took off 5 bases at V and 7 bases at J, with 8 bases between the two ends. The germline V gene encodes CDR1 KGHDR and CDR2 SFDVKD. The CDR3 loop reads CATSAGGQPQHF. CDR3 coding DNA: TGTGCCACCAGTGCGGGGGGCCAGCCCCAGCATTTT.

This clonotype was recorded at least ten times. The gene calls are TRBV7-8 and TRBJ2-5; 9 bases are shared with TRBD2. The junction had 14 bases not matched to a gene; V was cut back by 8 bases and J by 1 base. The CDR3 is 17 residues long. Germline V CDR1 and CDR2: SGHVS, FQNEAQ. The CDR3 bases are TGTGCCAGCTTGGGGCCGCGAGCGGGGGGCATCCAAGAGACCCAGTACTTC. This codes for CASLGPRAGGIQETQYF.

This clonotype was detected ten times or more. The chain's CDR3 is CSAREGQGGQPQHF. CDR3 DNA sequence: TGCAGTGCTAGAGAAGGACAGGGAGGTCAGCCCCAGCATTTT. V and J are TRBV20-1 and TRBJ1-5; TRBD1 agrees at 8 bases. CDR3 length equals 14 residues. V lost 0 bases to trimming and J lost 6 bases; unmatched junction nucleotides: 4. Germline V gene data show CDR1 as DFQATT and CDR2 as SNEGSKA (reference sequence).

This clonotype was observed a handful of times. DNA for the CDR3: TGTGCCAGCAGTTCGGATTCCGGGGAGCTGTTTTTT. The encoded protein is CASSSDSGELFF. J is TRBJ2-2 and V is TRBV28; no firm D call. CDR1 is MDHEN, CDR2 SYDVKM, per germline. V gave up 4 bases and J gave up 6 bases, with 6 bases separating them. This CDR3 region has 12 residues.

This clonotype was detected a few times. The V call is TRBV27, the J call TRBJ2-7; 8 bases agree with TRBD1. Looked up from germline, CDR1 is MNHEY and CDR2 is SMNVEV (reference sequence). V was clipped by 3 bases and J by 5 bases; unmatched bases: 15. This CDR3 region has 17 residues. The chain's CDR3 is CASSFPRRQGRRNEQYF. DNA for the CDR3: TGTGCCAGCAGTTTCCCGCGGCGACAGGGGCGTAGGAACGAGCAGTACTTC.

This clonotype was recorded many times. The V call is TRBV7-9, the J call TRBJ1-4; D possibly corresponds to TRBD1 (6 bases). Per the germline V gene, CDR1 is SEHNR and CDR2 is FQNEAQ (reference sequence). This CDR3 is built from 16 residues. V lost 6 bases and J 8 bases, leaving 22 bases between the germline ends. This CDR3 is CASSTSPQQGREKLFF. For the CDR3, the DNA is TGTGCCAGCAGTACCAGCCCCCAACAGGGCAGGGAAAAACTGTTTTTT.

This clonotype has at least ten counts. CDR3 DNA sequence: TGTGCCAGTAGTTTCACCGGGACCCGGGGGGACGAGCAGTACTTC. This gives the protein CASSFTGTRGDEQYF. The rearrangement joins TRBV19 to TRBJ2-7; 7 bases map to TRBD2. The V gene's germline CDR1 is LNHDA and CDR2 SQIVND (reference sequence). Germline trimming cut 5 bases from V and 5 bases from J; bases unmatched to any gene: 12. The CDR3 length is 15 residues.

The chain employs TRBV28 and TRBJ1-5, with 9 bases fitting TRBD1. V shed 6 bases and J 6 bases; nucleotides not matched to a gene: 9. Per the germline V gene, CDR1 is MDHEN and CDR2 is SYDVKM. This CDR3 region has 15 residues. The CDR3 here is CASSWSDRGGQPQHF. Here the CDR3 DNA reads TGTGCCAGCAGCTGGTCGGACAGGGGAGGTCAGCCCCAGCATTTT. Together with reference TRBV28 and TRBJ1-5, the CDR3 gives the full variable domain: DVKVTQSSRYLVKRTGEKVFLECVQDMDHENMFWYRQDPGLGLRLIYFSYDVKMKEKGDIPEGYSVSREKKERFSLILESASTNQTSMYLCASSWSDRGGQPQHFGDGTRLSIL.

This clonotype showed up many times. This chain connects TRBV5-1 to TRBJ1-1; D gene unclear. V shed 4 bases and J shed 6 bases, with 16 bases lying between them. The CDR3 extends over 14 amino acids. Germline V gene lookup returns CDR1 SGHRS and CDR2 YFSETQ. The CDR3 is CASSTAVGLPEAFF. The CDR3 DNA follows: TGCGCCAGCAGCACCGCCGTGGGCCTACCTGAAGCTTTCTTT. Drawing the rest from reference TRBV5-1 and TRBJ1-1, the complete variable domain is KAGVTQTPRYLIKTRGQQVTLSCSPISGHRSVSWYQQTPGQGLQFLFEYFSETQRNKGNFPGRFSGRQFSNSRSEMNVSTLELGDSALYLCASSTAVGLPEAFFGQGTRLTVV.

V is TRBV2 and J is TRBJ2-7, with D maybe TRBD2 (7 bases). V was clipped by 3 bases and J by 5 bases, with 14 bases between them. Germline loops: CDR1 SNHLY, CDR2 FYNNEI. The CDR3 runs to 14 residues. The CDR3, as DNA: TGTGCCAGCAGTGATCCCGGGGGGCTCGACGAGCAGTACTTC. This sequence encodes CASSDPGGLDEQYF.

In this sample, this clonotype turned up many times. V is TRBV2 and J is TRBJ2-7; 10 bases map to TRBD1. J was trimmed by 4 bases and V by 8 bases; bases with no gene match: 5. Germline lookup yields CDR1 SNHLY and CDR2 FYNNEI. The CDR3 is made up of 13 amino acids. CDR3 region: CASGRDRGYEQYF. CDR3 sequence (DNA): TGTGCCAGCGGAAGGGACAGGGGTTACGAGCAGTACTTC.

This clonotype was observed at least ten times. CDR3 in DNA: TGCAGTTTCCGACAGACCAATGAGCAGTTCTTC. It specifies CSFRQTNEQFF. This chain joins TRBV20-1 and TRBJ2-1; D perhaps matches TRBD1 (5 bases). This CDR3 has 11 residues. V was pared by 8 bases and J by 6 bases, with 11 bases between. Looked up from germline, CDR1 is DFQATT and CDR2 is SNEGSKA (reference sequence).

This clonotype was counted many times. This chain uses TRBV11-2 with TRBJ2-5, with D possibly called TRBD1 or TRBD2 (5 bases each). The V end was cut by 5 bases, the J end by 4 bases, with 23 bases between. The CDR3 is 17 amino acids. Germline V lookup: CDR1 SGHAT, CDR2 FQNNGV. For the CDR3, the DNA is TGTGCCAGCAGCCCGGAAGCTATGAGGGGATTTTCAGAGACCCAGTACTTC. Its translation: CASSPEAMRGFSETQYF.

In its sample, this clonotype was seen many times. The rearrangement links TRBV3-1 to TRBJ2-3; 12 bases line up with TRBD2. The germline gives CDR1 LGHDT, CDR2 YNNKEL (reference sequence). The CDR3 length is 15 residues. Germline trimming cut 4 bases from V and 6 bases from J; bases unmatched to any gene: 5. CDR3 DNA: TGTGCCAGCAGCCGTCCCGGGACTAGCGGGGATACGCAGTATTTT. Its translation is CASSRPGTSGDTQYF.

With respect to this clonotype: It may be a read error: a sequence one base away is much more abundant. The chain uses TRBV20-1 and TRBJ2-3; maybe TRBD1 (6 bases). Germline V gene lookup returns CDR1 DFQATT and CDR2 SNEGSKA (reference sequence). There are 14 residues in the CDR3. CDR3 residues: CGPLRQGPQDTQYF. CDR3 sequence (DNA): TGCGGTCCTCTCCGCCAGGGGCCCCAGGATACGCAGTATTTT.

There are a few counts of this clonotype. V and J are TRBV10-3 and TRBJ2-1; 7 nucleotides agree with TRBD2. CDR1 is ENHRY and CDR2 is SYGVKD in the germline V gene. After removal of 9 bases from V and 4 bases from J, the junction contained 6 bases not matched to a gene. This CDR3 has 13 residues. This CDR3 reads CAIDPGGYNEQFF. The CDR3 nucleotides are TGTGCCATTGATCCGGGGGGTTACAATGAGCAGTTCTTC.

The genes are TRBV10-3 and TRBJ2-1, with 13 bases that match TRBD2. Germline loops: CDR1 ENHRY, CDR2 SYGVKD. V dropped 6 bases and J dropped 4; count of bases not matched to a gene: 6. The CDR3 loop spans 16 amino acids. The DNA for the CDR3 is TGTGCCATCAGGCGGACTAGCGGGGGACAATACAATGAGCAGTTCTTC. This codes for CAIRRTSGGQYNEQFF.

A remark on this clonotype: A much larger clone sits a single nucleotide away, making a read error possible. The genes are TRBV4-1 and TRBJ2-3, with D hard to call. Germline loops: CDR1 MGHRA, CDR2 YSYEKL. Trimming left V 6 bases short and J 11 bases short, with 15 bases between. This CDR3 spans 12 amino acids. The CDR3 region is CASSYERVGQYF. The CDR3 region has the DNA TGCGCCAGCAGTTATGAAAGGGTGGGGCAGTATTTT.